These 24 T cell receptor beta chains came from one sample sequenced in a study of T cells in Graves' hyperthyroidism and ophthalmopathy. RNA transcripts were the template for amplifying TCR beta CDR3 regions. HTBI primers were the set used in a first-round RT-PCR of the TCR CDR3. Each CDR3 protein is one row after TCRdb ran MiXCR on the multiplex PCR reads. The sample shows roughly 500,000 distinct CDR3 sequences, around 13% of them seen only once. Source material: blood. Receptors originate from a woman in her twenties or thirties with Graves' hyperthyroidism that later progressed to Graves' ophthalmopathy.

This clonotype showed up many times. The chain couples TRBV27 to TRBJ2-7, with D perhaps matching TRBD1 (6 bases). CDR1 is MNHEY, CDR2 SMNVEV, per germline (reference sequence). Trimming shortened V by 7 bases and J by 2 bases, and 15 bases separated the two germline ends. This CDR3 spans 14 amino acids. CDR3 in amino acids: CASKKSRDTYEQYF. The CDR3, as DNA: TGTGCCAGCAAAAAATCCCGGGACACCTACGAGCAGTACTTC.

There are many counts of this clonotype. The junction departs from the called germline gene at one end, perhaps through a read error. The CDR3 nucleotides are TGTGCCAACCTGGGACTGAGCAATGGGCAGTTCTTC. This codes for CANLGLSNGQFF. V and J are TRBV2 and TRBJ2-1, with a weak D call TRBD2 (6 bases). Germline V lookup: CDR1 SNHLY, CDR2 FYNNEI. This CDR3 is built from 12 residues. Based on the CDR3 plus reference TRBV2 and TRBJ2-1, the full variable domain is EPEVTQTPSHQVTQMGQEVILRCVPISNHLYFYWYRQILGQKVEFLVSFYNNEISEKSEIFDDQFSVERPDGSNFTLKIRSTKLEDSAMYFCANLGLSNGQFFGPGTRLTVL.

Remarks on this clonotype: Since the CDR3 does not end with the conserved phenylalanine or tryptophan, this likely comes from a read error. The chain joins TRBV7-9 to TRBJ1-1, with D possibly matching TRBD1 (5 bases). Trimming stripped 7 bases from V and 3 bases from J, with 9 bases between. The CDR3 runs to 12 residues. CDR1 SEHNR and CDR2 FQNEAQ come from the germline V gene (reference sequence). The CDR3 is CASTRGDTEAFV. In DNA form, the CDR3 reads TGTGCCAGCACGAGAGGGGACACTGAAGCTTTCGTT.

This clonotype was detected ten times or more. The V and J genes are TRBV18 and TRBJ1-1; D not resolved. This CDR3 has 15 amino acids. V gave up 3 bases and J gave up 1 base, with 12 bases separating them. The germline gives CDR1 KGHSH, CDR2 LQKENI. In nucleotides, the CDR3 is TGTGCCAGCTCACCTTCCTTCAGCTCGAACACTGAAGCTTTCTTT. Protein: CASSPSFSSNTEAFF. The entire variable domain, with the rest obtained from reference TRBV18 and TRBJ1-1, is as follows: NAGVMQNPRHLVRRRGQEARLRCSPMKGHSHVYWYRQLPEEGLKFMVYLQKENIIDESGMPKERFSAEFPKEGPSILRIQQVVRGDSAAYFCASSPSFSSNTEAFFGQGTRLTVV.

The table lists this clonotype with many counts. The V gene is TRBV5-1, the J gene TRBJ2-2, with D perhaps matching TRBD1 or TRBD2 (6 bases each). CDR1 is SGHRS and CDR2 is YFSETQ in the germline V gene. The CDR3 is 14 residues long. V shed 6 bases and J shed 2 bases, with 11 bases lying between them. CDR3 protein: CASTGAVNTGELFF. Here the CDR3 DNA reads TGCGCCAGCACGGGGGCTGTAAACACCGGGGAGCTGTTTTTT.

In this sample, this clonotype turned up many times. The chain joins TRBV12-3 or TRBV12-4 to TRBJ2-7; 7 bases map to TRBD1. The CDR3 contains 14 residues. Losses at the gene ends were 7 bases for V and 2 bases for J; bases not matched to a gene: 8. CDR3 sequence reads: CASNTGDVAYEQYF. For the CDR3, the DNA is TGTGCCAGCAACACAGGGGACGTCGCCTACGAGCAGTACTTC.

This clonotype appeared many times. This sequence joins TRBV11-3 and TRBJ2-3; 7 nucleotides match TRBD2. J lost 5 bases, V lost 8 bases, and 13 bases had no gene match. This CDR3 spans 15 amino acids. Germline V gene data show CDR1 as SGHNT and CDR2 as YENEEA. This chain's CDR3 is CASGEGTDLEDTQYF. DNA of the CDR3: TGTGCCAGCGGGGAGGGGACGGACCTAGAAGATACGCAGTATTTT.

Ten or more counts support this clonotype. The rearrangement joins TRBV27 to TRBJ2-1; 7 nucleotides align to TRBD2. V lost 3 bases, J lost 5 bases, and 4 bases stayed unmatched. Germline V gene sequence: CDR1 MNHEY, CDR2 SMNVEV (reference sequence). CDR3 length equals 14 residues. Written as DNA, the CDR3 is TGTGCCAGCAGTTTCACGGGACTACACAATGAGCAGTTCTTC. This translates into CASSFTGLHNEQFF.

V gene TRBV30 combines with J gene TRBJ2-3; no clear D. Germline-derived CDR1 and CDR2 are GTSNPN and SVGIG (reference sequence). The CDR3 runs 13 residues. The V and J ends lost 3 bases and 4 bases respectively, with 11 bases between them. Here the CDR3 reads CAWRPRSADTQYF. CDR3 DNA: TGTGCCTGGAGACCGAGGAGCGCAGATACGCAGTATTTT.

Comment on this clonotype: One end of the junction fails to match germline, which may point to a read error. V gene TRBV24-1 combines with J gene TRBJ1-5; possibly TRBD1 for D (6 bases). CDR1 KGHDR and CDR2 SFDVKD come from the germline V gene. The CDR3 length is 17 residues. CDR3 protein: CATSDSSEGGWNQPRHF. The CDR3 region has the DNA TGTGCCACCAGTGATTCGTCAGAGGGGGGGTGGAATCAGCCCCGGCATTTT.

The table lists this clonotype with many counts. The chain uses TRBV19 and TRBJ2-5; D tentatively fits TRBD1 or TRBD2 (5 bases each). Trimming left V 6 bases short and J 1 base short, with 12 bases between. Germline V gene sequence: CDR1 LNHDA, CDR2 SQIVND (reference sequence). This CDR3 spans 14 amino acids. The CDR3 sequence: CASSTRGAQETQYF. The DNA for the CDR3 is TGTGCCAGTAGCACACGAGGGGCCCAAGAGACCCAGTACTTC. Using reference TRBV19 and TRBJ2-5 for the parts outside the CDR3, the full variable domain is DGGITQSPKYLFRKEGQNVTLSCEQNLNHDAMYWYRQDPGQGLRLIYYSQIVNDFQKGDIAEGYSVSREKKESFPLTVTSAQKNPTAFYLCASSTRGAQETQYFGPGTRLLVL.

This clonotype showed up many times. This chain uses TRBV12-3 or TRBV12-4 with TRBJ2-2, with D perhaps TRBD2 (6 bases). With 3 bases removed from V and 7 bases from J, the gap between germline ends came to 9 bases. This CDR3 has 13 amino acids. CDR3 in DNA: TGTGCCAGCAGTTTGGCGGGGATCGGGGAGCTGTTTTTT. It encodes CASSLAGIGELFF.

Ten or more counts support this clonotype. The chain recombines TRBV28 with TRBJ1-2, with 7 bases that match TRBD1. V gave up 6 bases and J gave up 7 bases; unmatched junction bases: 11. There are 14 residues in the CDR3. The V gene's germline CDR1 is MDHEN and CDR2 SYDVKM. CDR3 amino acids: CASSDRQGLSGYTF. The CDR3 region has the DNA TGTGCCAGCAGCGACAGACAGGGATTGAGTGGCTACACCTTC.

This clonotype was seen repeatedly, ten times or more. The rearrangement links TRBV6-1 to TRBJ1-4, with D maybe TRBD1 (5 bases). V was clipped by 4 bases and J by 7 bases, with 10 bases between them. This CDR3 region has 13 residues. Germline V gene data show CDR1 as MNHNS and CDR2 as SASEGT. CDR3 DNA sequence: TGTGCCAGCAGTGTCGGGGGGATTGAAAAACTGTTTTTT. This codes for CASSVGGIEKLFF.

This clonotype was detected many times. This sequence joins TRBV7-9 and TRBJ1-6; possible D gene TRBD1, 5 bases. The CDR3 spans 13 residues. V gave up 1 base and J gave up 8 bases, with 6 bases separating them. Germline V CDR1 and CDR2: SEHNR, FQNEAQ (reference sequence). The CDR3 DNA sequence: TGTGCCAGCAGCTTAGGGGGGGATTCACCCCTCCACTTT. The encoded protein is CASSLGGDSPLHF. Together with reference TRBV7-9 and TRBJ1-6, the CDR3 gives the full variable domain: DTGVSQNPRHKITKRGQNVTFRCDPISEHNRLYWYRQTLGQGPEFLTYFQNEAQLEKSRLLSDRFSAERPKGSFSTLEIQRTEQGDSAMYLCASSLGGDSPLHFGNGTRLTVT.

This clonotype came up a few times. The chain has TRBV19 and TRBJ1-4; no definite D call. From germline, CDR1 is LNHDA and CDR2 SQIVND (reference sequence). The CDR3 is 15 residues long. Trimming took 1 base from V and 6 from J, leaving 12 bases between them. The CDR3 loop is CASSIGGDTDEKLFF. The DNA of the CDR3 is TGTGCCAGTAGTATAGGGGGAGACACAGATGAAAAACTGTTTTTT.

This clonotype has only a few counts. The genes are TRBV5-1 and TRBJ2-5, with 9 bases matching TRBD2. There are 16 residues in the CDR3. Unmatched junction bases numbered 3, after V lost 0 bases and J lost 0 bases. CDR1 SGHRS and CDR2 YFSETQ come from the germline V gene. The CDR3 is CASSLGASGNQETQYF. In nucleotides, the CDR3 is TGCGCCAGCAGCTTGGGGGCTAGCGGGAACCAAGAGACCCAGTACTTC.

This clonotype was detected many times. The CDR3 DNA reads as TGTGCCAGCCTGGATCCCTTCCAAACTGGTACAGATACGCAGTATTTT. Encoded protein: CASLDPFQTGTDTQYF. V is TRBV28 and J is TRBJ2-3; D unclear. The V end lost 8 bases, the J end lost 3 bases, and 21 bases lay between the germline ends. Germline values: CDR1 MDHEN, CDR2 SYDVKM. The CDR3 loop spans 16 amino acids.

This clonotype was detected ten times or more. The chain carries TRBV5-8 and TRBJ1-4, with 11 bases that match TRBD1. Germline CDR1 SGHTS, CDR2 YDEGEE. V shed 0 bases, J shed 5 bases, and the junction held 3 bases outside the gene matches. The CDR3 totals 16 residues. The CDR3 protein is CASSLGGTGGNEKLFF. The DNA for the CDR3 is TGTGCCAGCAGCTTGGGGGGGACAGGGGGGAATGAAAAACTGTTTTTT.

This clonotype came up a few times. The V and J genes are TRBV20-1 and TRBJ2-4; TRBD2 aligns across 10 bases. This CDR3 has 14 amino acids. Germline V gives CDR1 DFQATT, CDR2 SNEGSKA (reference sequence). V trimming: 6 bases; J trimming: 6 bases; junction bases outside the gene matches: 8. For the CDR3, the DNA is TGCAGTGCCCGAGCGGGAGGGCCGGGAAACATTCAGTACTTC. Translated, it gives CSARAGGPGNIQYF.

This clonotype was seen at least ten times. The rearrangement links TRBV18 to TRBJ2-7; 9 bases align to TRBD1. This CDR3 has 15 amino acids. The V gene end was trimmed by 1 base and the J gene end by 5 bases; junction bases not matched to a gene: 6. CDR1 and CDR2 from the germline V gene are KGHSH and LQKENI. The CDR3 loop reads CASSPRTGGRDEQYF. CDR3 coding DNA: TGTGCCAGCTCACCACGAACAGGGGGCCGCGACGAGCAGTACTTC.

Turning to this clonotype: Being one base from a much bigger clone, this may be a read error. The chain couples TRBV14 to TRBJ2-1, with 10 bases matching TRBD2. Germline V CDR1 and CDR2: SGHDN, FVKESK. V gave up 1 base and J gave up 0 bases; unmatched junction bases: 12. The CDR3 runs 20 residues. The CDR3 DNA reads TGTGCCAGCAGCCAAGGGGGGGAACTAGCGGGACCCCGCTCCTACAATGAGCAGTTCTTC. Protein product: CASSQGGELAGPRSYNEQFF.

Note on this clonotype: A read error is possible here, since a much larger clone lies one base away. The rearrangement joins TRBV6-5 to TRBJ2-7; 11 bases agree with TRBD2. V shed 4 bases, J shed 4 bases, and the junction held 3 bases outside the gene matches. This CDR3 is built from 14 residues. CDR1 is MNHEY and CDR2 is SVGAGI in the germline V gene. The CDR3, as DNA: TGTGCCAGCAGTTCGACTAGCGGGAAGTACGAGCAGTACTTC. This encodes CASSSTSGKYEQYF.

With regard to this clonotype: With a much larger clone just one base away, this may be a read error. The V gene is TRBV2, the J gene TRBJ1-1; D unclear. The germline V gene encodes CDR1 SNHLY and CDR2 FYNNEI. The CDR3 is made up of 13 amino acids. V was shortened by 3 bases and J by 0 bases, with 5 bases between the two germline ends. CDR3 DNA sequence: TGTGCCAGCAGTGAGGTCATGAACACTGAAGCTTTCTTT. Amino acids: CASSEVMNTEAFF.